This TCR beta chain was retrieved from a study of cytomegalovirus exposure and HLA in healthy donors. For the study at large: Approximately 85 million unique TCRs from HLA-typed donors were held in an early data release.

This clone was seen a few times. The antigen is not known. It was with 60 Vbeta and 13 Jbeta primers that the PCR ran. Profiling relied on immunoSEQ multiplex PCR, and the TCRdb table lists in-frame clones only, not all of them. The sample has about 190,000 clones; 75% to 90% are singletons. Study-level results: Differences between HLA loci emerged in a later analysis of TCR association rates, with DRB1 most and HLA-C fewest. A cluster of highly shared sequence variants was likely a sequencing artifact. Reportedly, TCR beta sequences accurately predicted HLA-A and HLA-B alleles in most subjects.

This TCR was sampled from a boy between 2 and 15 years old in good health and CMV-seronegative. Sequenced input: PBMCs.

The CDR3 region has the DNA TGTGCCAGCAGCTTAGGCCCCGCGTACAGGGGTTCGTATGAAAAACTGTTTTTT. It codes for CASSLGPAYRGSYEKLFF. The chain couples TRBV7-6 to TRBJ1-4, with 7 positions matching TRBD1. V lost 1 base, J lost 6 bases, and 14 bases stayed unmatched. The CDR3 is 18 amino acids. CDR1 is SGHVS, CDR2 FNYEAQ, per germline.